This T cell receptor (beta chain) was obtained from a study of CD8 T cells in Susac syndrome. TCR beta was sequenced from blood CD8+ and CD4+ T cells. Negative isolation yielded CD4+ and CD8+ T cells, and FACS enriched TEMRA cells. When the RNA was reverse transcribed, random hexamers were used with an input of about 0.45 to 1 ug. Each CDR3 protein is one row after TCRdb ran MiXCR on the immunoSEQ multiplex PCR reads. The table includes around 190,000 distinct CDR3 sequences, 95% detected once. Material: CD4+ T cells from PBMCs. This clonotype was obtained from a human donor in good health.

Written as DNA, the CDR3 is TGCAGTGCGTCAGGGGGCTTCACTGGAAACACCATATATTTT. Protein product: CSASGGFTGNTIYF. The V and J genes are TRBV20-1 and TRBJ1-3; 8 bases are a match to TRBD1. The CDR3 spans 14 residues. Germline V gene data show CDR1 as DFQATT and CDR2 as SNEGSKA (reference sequence). V shed 6 bases, J shed 2 bases, and the junction held 6 bases outside the gene matches.